The 20 T cell receptor beta chains presented below share a single source sample, sequenced in a study of CXCR3-negative and CXCR3-positive naive CD8 T cells. Overall study findings and caveats: Compared with CXCR3-negative naive cells, CXCR3-positive naive cells showed more hydrophobic TRB CDR3s.

It was by 5' RACE with UMI labels that the TRB cDNA libraries were prepared. TCRdb re-called the 5' RACE reads; one entry per CDR3 protein, DNA not given. Its clone listing holds 150,000 to 180,000 distinct CDR3 sequences. The antigens of these receptors remain unknown. Sequenced: naive CXCR3+ CD8+ T cells from blood. The subset here: CD45RO-CCR7+CD27+CD95- naive CD8+ T cells expressing CXCR3 (TNR3+). The source is a human donor in good health. Some clones in this sample may be carry-over from other donors' samples.

This CDR3 is CASGFFLREQYF. J is TRBJ2-7 and V is TRBV12-5. Germline V gives CDR1 LGHNT, CDR2 FRNRAP. CDR3 length: 12 amino acids.

CDR3 amino acids: CASSMDYFSSYNEQFF. The rearrangement uses TRBV7-9 and TRBJ2-1; TCRdb's D call, TRBD2, is unchecked because there is no DNA. Germline values: CDR1 SEHNR, CDR2 FQNEAQ (reference sequence). The CDR3 runs to 16 residues.

The chain is built from TRBV28 and TRBJ2-1. CDR1 is MDHEN, CDR2 SYDVKM, per germline. The CDR3 runs to 12 residues. CDR3 residues: CASSWSAHEQFF.

The chain joins TRBV15 to TRBJ1-2; TCRdb proposes TRBD1, but this gene call is untestable without DNA. The germline V gene encodes CDR1 LNHNV and CDR2 YYDKDF (reference sequence). CDR3 length: 11 amino acids. Here the CDR3 reads CATGQDYGYTF.

The V and J genes are TRBV12-3 or TRBV12-4 and TRBJ2-4. The CDR3 sequence is 12 residues long. This chain's CDR3 is CASSFVENIQYF.

The chain employs TRBV5-1 and TRBJ1-5; TCRdb outputs TRBD1, but without DNA this stays unchecked. There are 15 residues in the CDR3. Germline V CDR1 and CDR2: SGHRS, YFSETQ. CDR3 sequence: CASSIGQGINQPQHF.

V is TRBV4-2 and J is TRBJ2-1; TCRdb's D gene call, TRBD1, goes unchecked for lack of DNA. The CDR3 consists of 15 residues. The V gene's germline CDR1 is LGHNA and CDR2 YNFKEQ. The CDR3: CASSPLSEAYNEQFF.

V gene TRBV7-9 combines with J gene TRBJ2-7; the TRBD1 assignment by TCRdb is unverifiable without DNA. Germline loops: CDR1 SEHNR, CDR2 FQNEAQ (reference sequence). CDR3 length equals 13 residues. CDR3 in amino acids: CASSRSGTYEQYF.

V usage is TRBV10-2 and J usage is TRBJ2-5. The germline V gene encodes CDR1 WSHSY and CDR2 SAAADI. CDR3 length: 12 residues. The CDR3 sequence: CASSGQKETQYF.

The rearrangement links TRBV28 to TRBJ2-1; TCRdb selects TRBD2, and the lack of DNA leaves this call unchecked. The CDR3 extends over 18 amino acids. Germline V gene lookup returns CDR1 MDHEN and CDR2 SYDVKM. This CDR3 reads CASSSPRGEGPTYNEQFF.

The gene calls are TRBV7-3 and TRBJ2-1. Per germline, CDR1 SGHTA and CDR2 FQGTGA. This CDR3 is 13 amino acids long. CDR3: CASSLVGFNEQFF.

This chain connects TRBV7-6 to TRBJ1-5. The CDR3 length is 14 residues. The germline CDR1 and CDR2 sequences are SGHVS and FNYEAQ. CDR3 region: CASSPEGSNQPQHF.

The chain carries TRBV7-8 and TRBJ2-1. The CDR3 length is 13 residues. The germline gives CDR1 SGHVS, CDR2 FQNEAQ. CDR3 region: CASSLVSLPEQFF.

The chain links TRBV7-2 to TRBJ2-1; the D gene TCRdb calls, TRBD1, cannot be checked with no DNA. CDR3 length: 15 amino acids. CDR1 and CDR2 from the germline V gene are SGHTA and FQGNSA. This chain's CDR3 is CASSLFNRAYNEQFF.

The chain uses TRBV29-1 and TRBJ1-1. Per the germline V gene, CDR1 is SQVTM and CDR2 is ANQGSEA. CDR3 length: 12 residues. The CDR3 sequence: CSVGGISPEAFF. Complete variable domain (other parts from reference TRBV29-1 and TRBJ1-1): SAVISQKPSRDICQRGTSLTIQCQVDSQVTMMFWYRQQPGQSLTLIATANQGSEATYESGFVIDKFPISRPNLTFSTLTVSNMSPEDSSIYLCSVGGISPEAFFGQGTRLTVV.

The gene calls are TRBV12-3 or TRBV12-4 and TRBJ2-2; TCRdb outputs TRBD2, but without DNA this stays unchecked. The CDR3 loop spans 15 amino acids. This CDR3 reads CASTLAGGDTGELFF.

The genes are TRBV7-3 and TRBJ2-5; TCRdb calls TRBD2, which cannot be checked without DNA. Germline V CDR1 and CDR2: SGHTA, FQGTGA. The CDR3 sequence is 14 residues long. The CDR3 is CASSPMGSKETQYF.

This chain uses TRBV7-2 with TRBJ2-7; TCRdb calls TRBD1, which cannot be checked without DNA. Germline V gene sequence: CDR1 SGHTA, CDR2 FQGNSA. This CDR3 has 17 amino acids. This CDR3 is CASSPRGSGQGRYEQYF.

The chain is built from TRBV27 and TRBJ1-5. The germline CDR1 and CDR2 sequences are MNHEY and SMNVEV (reference sequence). This CDR3 is 14 amino acids long. CDR3 protein: CASSLGGENQPQHF.

The chain combines TRBV29-1 with TRBJ1-1; the D call of TRBD1 rests on TCRdb alone, since no DNA is present to check it. This CDR3 is 13 amino acids long. Germline-derived CDR1 and CDR2 are SQVTM and ANQGSEA. CDR3 region: CSVEGGWDTEAFF.